The present T cell receptor (beta chain) was sequenced within a study of siplizumab effects on memory and regulatory T cells. V was shortened by 3 bases and J by 3 bases, with 5 bases between the two germline ends. There are 11 residues in the CDR3. Per germline, CDR1 GTSNPN and CDR2 SVGIG (reference sequence). Generated by immunoSEQ multiplex PCR, the TCRdb table keeps only in-frame clones and is missing some. The sample lists 99,000 or so clones, about 92% occurring once. About this clone: The antigen is unknown.

Points from the study as a whole: There was no confirmation of the suppressive function of proliferating Tregs from siplizumab cultures. The mapping of alloreactive clones to unstimulated subsets covered only a minor fraction of them. Siplizumab gave mappable alloreactive CD4+ clones an average Treg-derived fraction of under 70%, against around 25% in controls. Major contributors to the alloresponse seemed to be naive T cells, which also appeared more diverse than memory cells.

The chain carries TRBV30 and TRBJ2-5, with D hard to call. The origin of this receptor is a human donor in good health. The specimen sequenced was CD4+ T cells sorted from blood. The CDR3 DNA is TGTGCCTGGAGCCCTAAAGAGACCCAGTACTTC. Translation: CAWSPKETQYF.